This TCR beta chain was identified during a study of technical replicates of blood from a few donors (dated by TCRdb to the late 2010s). The library relied on the immunoSEQ multiplex PCR assay. TCRdb stores this immuneACCESS table with in-frame sequences only. Part of the clones is absent; in the studies checked, under half of the shortfall reflects unresolved V genes, and no reason is known for the rest. This sample has roughly 79,000 clones in its table, and around 95% of those were observed once. The ten largest clones add up to roughly 0.4% of the sample. As concerns this clone: The antigen it recognizes is unknown. No much larger clonotype is one base removed from it; base qualities were not supplied.

V loses 6 bases at its end and J loses 3 bases; junction bases beyond the gene matches: 10. Including cysteine and phenylalanine, the CDR3 has 16 amino acids. The sequence is cut down to CDR3 DNA, 48 bases in frame from base 1. As encoded in the germline V gene, CDR1 is MDHEN while CDR2 is SYDVKM. The material sequenced was T cells isolated from PBMCs. Recombination connected TRBV28 to TRBJ1-3; TRBD1 aligns with 8 central bases. The sequence derives from a human donor in good health. The nucleotides read TGTGCCAGCAGCAAGTGGAGGACAGGGTATGGAAACACCATATATTTT. Translation gives CASSKWRTGYGNTIYF. Here the CDR3 is joined to the reference TRBV28 and TRBJ1-3 genes, and the full variable domain is: DVKVTQSSRYLVKRTGEKVFLECVQDMDHENMFWYRQDPGLGLRLIYFSYDVKMKEKGDIPEGYSVSREKKERFSLILESASTNQTSMYLCASSKWRTGYGNTIYFGEGSWLTVV.